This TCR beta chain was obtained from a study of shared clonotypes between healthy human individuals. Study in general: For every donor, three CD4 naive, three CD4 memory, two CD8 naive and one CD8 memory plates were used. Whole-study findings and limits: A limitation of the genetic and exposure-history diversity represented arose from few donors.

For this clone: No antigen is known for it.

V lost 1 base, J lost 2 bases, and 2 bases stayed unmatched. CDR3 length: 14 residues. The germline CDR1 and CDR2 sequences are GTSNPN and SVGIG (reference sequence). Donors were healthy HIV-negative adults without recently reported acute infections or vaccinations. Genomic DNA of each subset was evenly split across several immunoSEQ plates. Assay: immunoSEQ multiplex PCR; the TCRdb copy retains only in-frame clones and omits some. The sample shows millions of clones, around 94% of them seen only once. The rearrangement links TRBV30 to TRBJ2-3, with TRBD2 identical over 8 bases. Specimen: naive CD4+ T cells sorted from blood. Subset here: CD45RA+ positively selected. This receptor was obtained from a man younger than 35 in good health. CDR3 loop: CAWSGLANTDTQYF. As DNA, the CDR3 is TGTGCCTGGAGTGGACTAGCGAACACAGATACGCAGTATTTT.